This entry describes one T cell receptor beta chain. Its antigen is still unknown. No base qualities exist here, and no much larger clone lies one base off it. Participants in the prospective study were aged roughly 18 to 95 years, lived in some 24 United States geographic areas, and enrolled through a virtual design. Cohort assignment in the prospective study relied on participant-reported clinical history from a screening survey and a study questionnaire. For ImmuneRACE Cohort 3, a participant was defined as recovered based on two consecutive negative NP/OP PCR tests, clearance by a healthcare professional, or resolution of symptoms. Each participant in the prospective study had whole blood, serum and a nasopharyngeal or oropharyngeal swab collected by mobile phlebotomists. Additional blood draws and questionnaires over an approximately two-month period could optionally be provided by prospective study participants. Before DNA extraction, prospective study blood samples were shipped either frozen or at room temperature.

The immunoSEQ Assay, a bias-controlled multiplex PCR, was used to amplify TCRbeta CDR3 regions from genomic DNA. The study's own analysis went as follows. Within the assay, amplification of reference gene primers was used to estimate how many nucleated cells each sample contained. To quantify the absolute abundance of each unique TCRbeta CDR3 rearrangement, sequence reads were collapsed and filtered. For each sample, productive Simpson clonality was calculated as the square root of Simpson's diversity index over productive rearrangements. TCRdb took over this immuneACCESS table, retaining in-frame rearrangements with V and J assigned. Such tables are incomplete; in checked studies, under half of the missing clones stem from an unresolved V gene, and the remainder is unexplained. The V and J calls and clone size were taken over from that table, and D and trimming were inferred from the DNA. Here the sample has 250,000 to 350,000 clones; roughly 87% occur a single time. In total, the top ten clones hold around 10% of the sample.

The data stem from a study of blood T cell repertoires in COVID-19 (dated by TCRdb to the early 2020s). About the study as a whole: The collaborator samples originated in the United States, Italy and Spain and spanned the acute and convalescent phases of COVID-19. The samples were drawn from the first 160 participants of the ongoing ImmuneRACE study and from 950 to 1,500 subjects provided by 6 global collaborators. Subjects who had been exposed to COVID-19, were actively infected with it, or had recovered from it provided the deeply sampled blood TCRbeta repertoires that made up the dataset. Where available, HLA class I and class II types were obtained from metadata supplied by the sample provider rather than from assay-based typing. The prospective study material was composed of cDNA or gDNA derived from T cells, B-cell-depleted T cells, or PBMCs. A freely available public database, intended as a resource for researchers studying the immune response to SARS-CoV-2, is where the repertoires were released. A de-identified subject ID, COVID-19 status, age in years and sex were almost always included in the sample metadata. Overall study results and their limits: Clinical and demographic metadata were provided uncurated, with the amount varying by source and participant.

The germline V gene gives CDR1 as MNHEY and CDR2 as SVGAGI. Relative to germline, V is 4 bases shorter and J is 2 bases shorter, with 12 bases between their ends. The CDR3 starts with the cysteine, ends with the phenylalanine, and has 14 residues. Just the 42-base CDR3 DNA is kept, in frame starting at base 1. The rearranged chain carries TRBV6-5 and TRBJ2-7; tentative D gene TRBD1, with 6 bases matching. The receptor comes from a woman between 18 and 29 years old who had recovered from COVID-19. Sequencing used PBMCs or T cells enriched from blood (not recorded which). This receptor carries the CDR3 CASSLDRLPYEQYF. The DNA is TGTGCCAGCAGTTTAGACAGGCTCCCCTACGAGCAGTACTTC.